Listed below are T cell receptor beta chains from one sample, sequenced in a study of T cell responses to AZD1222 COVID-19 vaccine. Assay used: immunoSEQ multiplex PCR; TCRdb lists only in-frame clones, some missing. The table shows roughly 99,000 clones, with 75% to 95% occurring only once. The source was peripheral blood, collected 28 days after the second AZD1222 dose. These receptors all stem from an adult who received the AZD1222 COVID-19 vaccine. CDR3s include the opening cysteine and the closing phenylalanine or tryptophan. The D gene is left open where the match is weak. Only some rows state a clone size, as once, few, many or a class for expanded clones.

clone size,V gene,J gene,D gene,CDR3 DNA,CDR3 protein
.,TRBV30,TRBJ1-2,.,TGTGCCTGGAGTGTGGTCCCGGAGGGCCGCTATGGCTACACCTTC,CAWSVVPEGRYGYTF
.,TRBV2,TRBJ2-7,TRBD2,TGTGCCAGCAATCCCCTAGCGGCCGGAAGCTACGAGCAGTACTTC,CASNPLAAGSYEQYF
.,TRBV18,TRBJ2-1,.,TGTGCCAGCTCACAACTTAGCTCCTACAATGAGCAGTTCTTC,CASSQLSSYNEQFF
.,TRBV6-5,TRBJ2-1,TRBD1,TGTGCCAGCAGGCTACAGGGGGCGTACAATGAGCAGTTCTTC,CASRLQGAYNEQFF
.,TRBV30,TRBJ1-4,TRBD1,TGTGCCTGGACCGTAGGGGGACAGGGGCGTGAAAAACTGTTTTTT,CAWTVGGQGREKLFF
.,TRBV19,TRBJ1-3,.,TGTGCCAGTGCGCCGGGGGGGCATTCTGGAAACACCATATATTTT,CASAPGGHSGNTIYF
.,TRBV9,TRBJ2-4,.,TGTGCCAGCAGCGTAGATCTAGCCAAAAACATTCAGTACTTC,CASSVDLAKNIQYF
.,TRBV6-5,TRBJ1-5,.,TGTGCCAGCAGCTCCGGGGGCGGGCGGCCTCAAGCCCAGCATTTT,CASSSGGGRPQAQHF
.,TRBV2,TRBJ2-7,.,TGTGCCAGTAAACGGTCAGGGGGAGGGTACGAGCAGTACTTC,CASKRSGGGYEQYF
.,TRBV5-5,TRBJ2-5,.,TGTGCCAGCAGCTTGGCTGAGAACCTCCGGACCCAGTACTTC,CASSLAENLRTQYF
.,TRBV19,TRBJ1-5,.,TGTGCCAGTAGTATTCGGGGGGCGAGCAATCAGCCCCAGCATTTT,CASSIRGASNQPQHF
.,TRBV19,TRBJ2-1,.,TGTGCCAGTAGTAGGGGCCGGTTCAGCTCCTACAATGAGCAGTTCTTC,CASSRGRFSSYNEQFF
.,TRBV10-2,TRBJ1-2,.,TGCGCCAGCAGTGACCACTCGGGGGTTTTGATCTATGGCTACACCTTC,CASSDHSGVLIYGYTF
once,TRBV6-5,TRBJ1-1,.,TGTGCCAGCAGTTACGGGCTAGCGAACACTGAAGCTTTCTTT,CASSYGLANTEAFF
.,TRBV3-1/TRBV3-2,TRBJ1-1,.,TGTGCCAGCAGCCAAGTGTGGAGCGGGTTGGTGGGACCCGAAGCTTTCTTT,CASSQVWSGLVGPEAFF
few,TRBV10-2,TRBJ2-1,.,TGCGCCAGCAAGGGGGGGCTAGGTCAACACAATGAGCAGTTCTTC,CASKGGLGQHNEQFF
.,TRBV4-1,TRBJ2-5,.,TGCGCCAGCAGCCAAGATCGGGTAGGCAGGGGTAGGGCCCAGTACTTC,CASSQDRVGRGRAQYF
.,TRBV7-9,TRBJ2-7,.,TGTGCCAGCAGCTTGGTTCTCCGCAGCGAGCAGTACTTC,CASSLVLRSEQYF
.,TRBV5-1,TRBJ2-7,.,TGCGCCAGCAGCTTGGTTGTCTCCTACGAGCAGTACTTC,CASSLVVSYEQYF
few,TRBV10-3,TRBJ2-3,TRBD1,TGTGCCATCAGCCCTAGTACAGGGGCAGATACGCAGTATTTT,CAISPSTGADTQYF
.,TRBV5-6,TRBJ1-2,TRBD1,TGTGCCAGCAGCTCCGGACAGGGGAATGGCTACACCTTC,CASSSGQGNGYTF
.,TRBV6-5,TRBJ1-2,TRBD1,TGTGCCAGCAGTTTTCGACAGGGAGGCTATGGCTACACCTTC,CASSFRQGGYGYTF
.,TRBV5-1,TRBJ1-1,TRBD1,TGCGCCAGCAGCAAAGGGACAGTTACGAACACTGAAGCTTTCTTT,CASSKGTVTNTEAFF
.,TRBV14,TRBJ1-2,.,TGTGCCAGCAGCCAAAAAGGGACGAACTATGGCTACACCTTC,CASSQKGTNYGYTF
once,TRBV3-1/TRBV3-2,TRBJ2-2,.,TGTGCCAGCAGCCAAAGGATAGTGGCGAACACCGGGGAGCTGTTTTTT,CASSQRIVANTGELFF
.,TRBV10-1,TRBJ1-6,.,TGCGCCAGGCAAAAACAGAGGTATAATTCACCCCTCCACTTT,CARQKQRYNSPLHF
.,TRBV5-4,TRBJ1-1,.,TGTGCCAGCAACGCGACGGTTGACACTGAAGCTTTCTTT,CASNATVDTEAFF
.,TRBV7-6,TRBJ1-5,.,TGTGCCAGCAGCTTAGAGGGGGTGGCGACCAATCAGCCCCAGCATTTT,CASSLEGVATNQPQHF
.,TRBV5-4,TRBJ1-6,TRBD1,TGTGCCAGCAGCTGGAGGGACAGAGATAATTCACCCCTCCACTTT,CASSWRDRDNSPLHF
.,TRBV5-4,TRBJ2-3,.,TGTGCCGGGGGGCTCGCCACAGATACGCAGTATTTT,CAGGLATDTQYF
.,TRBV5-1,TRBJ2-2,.,TGCGCCAGCAGCTTGGATATATCCGGGGAGCTGTTTTTT,CASSLDISGELFF
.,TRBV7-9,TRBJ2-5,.,TGTGCCAGCAGCTTGCACAGGGACCAAGAGACCCAGTACTTC,CASSLHRDQETQYF
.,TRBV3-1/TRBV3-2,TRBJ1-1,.,TGTGCCAGCAGCCGGACATACCGGAACACTGAAGCTTTCTTT,CASSRTYRNTEAFF
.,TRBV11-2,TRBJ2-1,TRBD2,TGTGCCAGCAGCGCCGGACTAGCTGAGCAGTTCTTC,CASSAGLAEQFF
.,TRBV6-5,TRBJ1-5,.,TGTGCCAGCAGCCGAACGGACGGGCGCAATCAGCCCCAGCATTTT,CASSRTDGRNQPQHF
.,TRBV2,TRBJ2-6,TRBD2,TGTGCCAGCACTAGCGGGGGGTACTCTGGGGCCAACGTCCTGACTTTC,CASTSGGYSGANVLTF
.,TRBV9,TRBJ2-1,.,TGTGCCAGCAGCGTAGCCAGCGGAGGCGGGAATGAGCAGTTCTTC,CASSVASGGGNEQFF
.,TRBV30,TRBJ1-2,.,TGTGCCTGGACTCTTGGGGGCCTCGGCTATGGCTACACCTTC,CAWTLGGLGYGYTF
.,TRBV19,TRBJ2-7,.,TGTGCCAGTAGTATCGGTTCGCCCAACGAGCAGTACTTC,CASSIGSPNEQYF
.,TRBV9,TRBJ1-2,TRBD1,TGTGCCAGCACCCCGGGACAGGCCAACTATGGCTACACCTTC,CASTPGQANYGYTF
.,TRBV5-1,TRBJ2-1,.,TGCGCCAGCAGCTTACGGGACGGGGCCTACAATGAGCAGTTCTTC,CASSLRDGAYNEQFF
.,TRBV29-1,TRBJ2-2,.,TGCAGCGCCACTGACCCCGCGAACACCGGGGAGCTGTTTTTT,CSATDPANTGELFF
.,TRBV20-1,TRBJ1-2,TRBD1,TGCAGTGCTAGTGACAGGGGGTTTTATGGCTACACCTTC,CSASDRGFYGYTF
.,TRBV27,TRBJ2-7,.,TGTGCCAGCAGACCGGTCGGGGCCTCCTACGAGCAGTACTTC,CASRPVGASYEQYF
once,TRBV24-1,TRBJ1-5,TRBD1,TGTGCCACCAGTGATCCTGGACAGGGGGTTCAGCCCCAGCATTTT,CATSDPGQGVQPQHF
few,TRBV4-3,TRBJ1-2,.,TGCGCCAGCAGCCAAGAACCGGGGTATGGCTACACCTTC,CASSQEPGYGYTF
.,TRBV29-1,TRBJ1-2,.,TGCAGCGTCCAAAGTTTGGCTTATGGCTACACCTTC,CSVQSLAYGYTF
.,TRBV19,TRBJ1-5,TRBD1,TGTGCCAGTAGTATAAGGACAGGGGTTACCAATCAGCCCCAGCATTTT,CASSIRTGVTNQPQHF
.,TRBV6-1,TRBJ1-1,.,TGTGCCAGCAGTGAACAGGGACGCGTCACTGAAGCTTTCTTT,CASSEQGRVTEAFF
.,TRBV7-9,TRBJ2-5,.,TGTGCCAGCAGCTTAGCTGGGGCACTAAAAGAGACCCAGTACTTC,CASSLAGALKETQYF
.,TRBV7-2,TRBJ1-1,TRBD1,TGTGCCAGCAGCGTGGGGACAGCTAACACTGAAGCTTTCTTT,CASSVGTANTEAFF
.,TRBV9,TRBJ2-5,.,TGTGCCAGCAGCGCCGGGACTGTTCAAGAGACCCAGTACTTC,CASSAGTVQETQYF
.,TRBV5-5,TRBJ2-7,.,TGTGCCAGCAGCCCCGGGATGGGAGGCTCCTACGAGCAGTACTTC,CASSPGMGGSYEQYF